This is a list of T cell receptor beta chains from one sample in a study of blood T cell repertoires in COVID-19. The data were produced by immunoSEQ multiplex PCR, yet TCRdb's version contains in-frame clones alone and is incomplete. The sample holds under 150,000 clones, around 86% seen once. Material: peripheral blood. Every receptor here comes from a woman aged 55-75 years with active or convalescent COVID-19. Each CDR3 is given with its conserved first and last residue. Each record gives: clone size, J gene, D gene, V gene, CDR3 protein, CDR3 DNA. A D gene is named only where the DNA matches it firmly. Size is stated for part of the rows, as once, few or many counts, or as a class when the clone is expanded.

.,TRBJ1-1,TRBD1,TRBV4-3,CASSQGQGLGTNTEAFF,TGCGCCAGCAGCCAAGGACAGGGCCTGGGGACGAACACTGAAGCTTTCTTT
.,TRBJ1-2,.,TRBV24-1,CATSESATRTANYGYTF,TGTGCCACCAGTGAATCAGCAACACGGACTGCTAACTATGGCTACACCTTC
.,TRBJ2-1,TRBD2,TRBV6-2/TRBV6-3,CASRPGLAGNNEQFF,TGTGCCAGCAGGCCTGGGCTAGCGGGTAACAATGAGCAGTTCTTC
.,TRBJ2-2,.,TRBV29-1,CSVEDESARYTGELFF,TGCAGCGTTGAAGATGAATCCGCCAGATACACCGGGGAGCTGTTTTTT
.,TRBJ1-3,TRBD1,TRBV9,CASGQGSLLGNTIYF,TGTGCCAGCGGACAGGGATCCCTCCTCGGAAACACCATATATTTT
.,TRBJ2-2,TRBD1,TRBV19,CASSMRDRGNTGELFF,TGTGCCAGTAGTATGCGGGACAGGGGCAACACCGGGGAGCTGTTTTTT
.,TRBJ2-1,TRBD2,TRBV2,CASGLAGGPYNEQFF,TGTGCCAGCGGACTAGCGGGGGGGCCTTACAATGAGCAGTTCTTC
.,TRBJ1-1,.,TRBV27,CASSLQGLNTEAFF,TGTGCCAGCAGTCTGCAGGGGTTGAACACTGAAGCTTTCTTT
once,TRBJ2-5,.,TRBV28,CASSLRTVQETQYF,TGTGCCAGCAGTTTAAGGACAGTGCAAGAGACCCAGTACTTC
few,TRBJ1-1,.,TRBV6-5,CASSLTGNTEAFF,TGTGCCAGCAGTCTTACAGGGAACACTGAAGCTTTCTTT